This T cell receptor (beta chain) was profiled in a study of T-cell reconstitution after alpha-beta-depleted transplantation in children. This clonotype has a handful of counts. Its antigen remains unknown. CDR1 and CDR2 (germline): SGHAT, FQNNGV. Trimming stripped 4 bases from V and 4 bases from J, with 5 bases between. This CDR3 has 12 residues. Researchers prepared the TCRbeta library using unique molecular identifiers, the study reports. Each CDR3 protein gets one entry after TCRdb re-called the PCR reads with MiXCR. The sample has fewer than 550,000 distinct CDR3 sequences, about an eighth seen once. General study findings and limits: Surviving recipient cells, namely T cells and thymic progenitors, were the source of high day-60 TCRbeta diversity in some patients. As was reported, about two months after transplant, alpha-beta T cells came from several hundred expanded graft clones. From newly produced T cells came most of the T-cell counts and diversity one year after transplant.

The material was PBMCs, mostly from graft donor cells, obtained 180 days after TCRalphabeta/CD19-depleted stem cell transplant. The source of this sequence is a female patient aged 2 to 10 who had a stem cell transplant for aplastic anemia, so the T cells may come from the graft donor. The chain has TRBV11-2 and TRBJ2-1; the D is unclear. The CDR3 coding sequence is TGTGCCAGCAGCTATGTGTACAATGAGCAGTTCTTC. Its protein product is CASSYVYNEQFF.